Below, one T cell receptor (beta chain) is given with its context. Its antigen remains unknown. Each subset's genomic DNA was split evenly across several immunoSEQ plates. Method: immunoSEQ multiplex PCR; TCRdb's copy keeps in-frame clones and lacks some. The sample contains some 1.4 million clones, more than 95% of which appear only once. This specimen belongs to a study of shared clonotypes between healthy human individuals. Study-wide findings and caveats: The sampled material consisted only of blood, and tissue repertoires are likely to differ. Clonotype sharing among donors, it was expected, would be affected by sequencing depth. A generally larger estimated richness was seen in naive subsets than in memory subsets.

The CDR3 is made up of 14 amino acids. CDR1 SNHLY and CDR2 FYNNEI come from the germline V gene. Trimming stripped 2 bases from V and 0 bases from J, with 6 bases between. This receptor was obtained from a man aged 25-45 years in good health. The gene calls are TRBV2 and TRBJ2-3; D call uncertain. The material sequenced was naive CD4+ T cells sorted from blood. Subset of the sample: CD45RA+ positively selected. CDR3 sequence (DNA): TGTGCCAGCAGTGAACAGAGTAGCACAGATACGCAGTATTTT. Protein product: CASSEQSSTDTQYF.